This paragraph covers one TCR beta chain sequence. This clone was seen a handful of times. No antigen is known for it. Base qualities are not recorded, but no much larger clone differs from it by a single base. For CDR1 and CDR2, the germline V gene lists SNHLY and FYNNEI. The cysteine opens and the phenylalanine closes a CDR3 of 17 amino acids. The read is trimmed to its CDR3 DNA, 51 bases read in frame from base 1. Relative to germline, V is 4 bases shorter and J is 0 bases shorter, with 18 bases between their ends. From roughly 10,000 to 100,000 sorted cells per subset, genomic DNA was extracted using the DNeasy Blood and Tissue Kit. The immunoSEQ service sequenced and mapped the TCRbeta V-J or V-D-J regions, with each sample reaching coverage above 9x. The original pipeline was this. The analysis included only productive rearrangements exported from the immunoSEQ Analyzer platform, and clonality was assessed using the 500 most abundant clones. The Morisita-Horn similarity index and the Jaccard index were used to quantify repertoire overlap between populations. Morisita-Horn similarity between CD8 T-cell subset TCR repertoires was measured in a handful of cancer patients. TCRdb limited this immuneACCESS table to in-frame rearrangements with V and J called. A share of clones is missing; checked studies link under half to unresolved V genes, and the rest is unexplained. For V, J and clone size, that table is used; D and trimming come from the DNA. The sample table shows about 15,000 clones, and 75% to 95% are seen once. The top ten clonotypes cover 3.5% to 5% of the sample.

The data derive from a study of CD39 and CD103 CD8 tumor-infiltrating T cells (dated by TCRdb to 2017 to 2018). For the wider study: Repertoire comparisons were shown for an HPV-positive HNSCC, an HPV-negative HNSCC, an ovarian cancer and a melanoma patient. Deep sequencing of TCRbeta CDR3 was used to compare the repertoires of CD8 TIL subsets, defined by CD103 and CD39, with those of peripheral memory CD8 T cells.

What the authors observed across the whole study: DP CD8 TILs appeared to be more oligoclonal than DN and SP CD8 TILs and blood memory CD8 T cells, with about 55-86% covered by the top 30 clonotypes. DP TIL clonotypes were rarely detected in blood or uninvolved lymph node, whereas DN TIL clonotypes were found to largely overlap with peripheral memory CD8 repertoires.

No therapy was being received by patients at the time of sample collection, although prior treatments had ranged from chemotherapy, radiotherapy, surgery and immunotherapy to none. After thawing, cells were enriched for T lymphocytes using a negative-selection kit, and EpCAM beads were added for tumor-infiltrating lymphocytes. Memory CD8 T cells were sorted using a CD8+CD4-CD45RA- gate, without regard to whether the cells expressed CCR7. Peripheral blood mononuclear cells were isolated by Ficoll-Paque PLUS gradient and cryopreserved before analysis. On a FACSAria II, each population was sorted to just over 98% purity, and the resulting cell pellets were frozen for TCR sequencing with no culture step.

The clonotype originates from a human donor with head and neck squamous cell carcinoma. The chain employs TRBV2 and TRBJ1-2; the best D guess is TRBD1, with 6 bases matching. The specimen sequenced was CD8+ T cells sorted from blood. The sample's cell subset or site, from its label and the paper: total memory CD8 T cells (CD45RA-CCR7+/-) from blood or uninvolved lymph node. The nucleotide sequence reads as follows: TGTGCCAGCAGTGTACCTGTGGCAGGGGATGCTAACTATGGCTACACCTTC. Translated, this gives CASSVPVAGDANYGYTF.